This entry lists 29 T cell receptor beta chains sequenced from one sample in a study of cytotoxic CD8 clonotypes in ibrutinib-treated CLL. Measured with immunoSEQ multiplex PCR; TCRdb has only the in-frame clones, and not every one. The sample lists about 160,000 clones; 81% were seen once. The source material was PBMCs, sampled after 12 months of ibrutinib treatment. The receptors stem from a human donor with chronic lymphocytic leukemia.

The chain links TRBV5-1 to TRBJ1-2, with TRBD1 identical over 8 bases. The CDR3 extends over 15 amino acids. J gave up 1 base and V 5 bases, and 7 bases lay outside the gene matches. Germline V gene data show CDR1 as SGHRS and CDR2 as YFSETQ. CDR3 nucleotides: TGCGCCAGCAGGGCCGGGACAGGCTTTAACTATGGCTACACCTTC. Translated: CASRAGTGFNYGYTF.

The CDR3 here is CASSVADQETQYF. The CDR3 coding sequence is TGTGCCAGCAGCGTAGCGGATCAAGAGACCCAGTACTTC. V is TRBV9 and J is TRBJ2-5, with D unclear. Per germline, CDR1 SGDLS and CDR2 YYNGEE. V was clipped by 0 bases and J by 2 bases, with 5 bases between them. The CDR3 contains 13 residues. The full variable domain, its missing parts supplied by reference TRBV9 and TRBJ2-5, is DSGVTQTPKHLITATGQRVTLRCSPRSGDLSVYWYQQSLDQGLQFLIQYYNGEERAKGNILERFSAQQFPDLHSELNLSSLELGDSALYFCASSVADQETQYFGPGTRLLVL.

The rearrangement joins TRBV18 to TRBJ1-1; TRBD1 might be the D (6 bases). V gave up 2 bases and J gave up 4 bases, with 14 bases separating them. The CDR3 is 15 amino acids. Germline CDR1 KGHSH, CDR2 LQKENI. CDR3 DNA: TGTGCCAGCTCACCAACTACAGGGTCTGGCACTGAAGCTTTCTTT. It yields the protein CASSPTTGSGTEAFF.

The rearrangement links TRBV7-9 to TRBJ1-2, with 8 bases lining up with TRBD1. CDR1 and CDR2 (germline): SEHNR, FQNEAQ (reference sequence). This CDR3 comprises 16 residues. Losses at the gene ends were 4 bases for V and 1 base for J; bases not matched to a gene: 8. The CDR3 sequence: CASSYGQGGGNYGYTF. In nucleotides, the CDR3 is TGTGCCAGCAGCTATGGACAGGGCGGGGGTAACTATGGCTACACCTTC.

The rearrangement joins TRBV7-9 to TRBJ1-4, with D tentatively TRBD1 (5 bases). Germline assignment: CDR1 SEHNR and CDR2 FQNEAQ (reference sequence). The CDR3 extends over 15 amino acids. The V and J ends lost 6 bases and 8 bases respectively, with 19 bases between them. The CDR3 DNA reads TGTGCCAGCAGACTACAGGACCTCCGAGGGGAAAAACTGTTTTTT. Encoded protein: CASRLQDLRGEKLFF.

The J gene is TRBJ2-5, the V gene TRBV21-1. TRBV21-1 is shown as a pseudogene. The CDR3 has 18 residues. As DNA, the CDR3 is TGTGCCAGCAGCAAAGTAAGCGCAGGAAACTCTTTTGGGGAGACCCAGTACTTC. Protein sequence: CASSKVSAGNSFGETQYF.

V is TRBV29-1 and J is TRBJ2-1; D gene ambiguous. CDR3 size: 10 residues. V dropped 6 bases and J dropped 4 bases, with 4 bases sitting between them. CDR1 is SQVTM and CDR2 is ANQGSEA in the germline V gene. The CDR3 DNA reads as TGCAGCGTCCATTACAATGAGCAGTTCTTC. Protein product: CSVHYNEQFF.

The rearrangement joins TRBV19 to TRBJ1-1; D perhaps matches TRBD1 (5 bases). V lost 6 bases and J lost 1, with 9 bases in between. This CDR3 comprises 13 residues. The germline V gene encodes CDR1 LNHDA and CDR2 SQIVND (reference sequence). CDR3 coding DNA: TGTGCCAGTAGCTGGGACCAGAACACTGAAGCTTTCTTT. Translated, it gives CASSWDQNTEAFF.

Only a few counts were recorded for this clone. The chain recombines TRBV5-1 with TRBJ2-7; D remains ambiguous. Trimming took off 0 bases at V and 0 bases at J, with 10 bases between the two ends. The CDR3 has 15 residues. CDR1 and CDR2 from the germline V gene are SGHRS and YFSETQ. The CDR3 protein is CASSLDAKYSYEQYF. CDR3 coding DNA: TGCGCCAGCAGCTTGGACGCAAAGTACTCCTACGAGCAGTACTTC.

The genes are TRBV5-1 and TRBJ2-3; weak D call: TRBD2 (5 bases). The CDR3 is 15 amino acids. Germline V gives CDR1 SGHRS, CDR2 YFSETQ. The V and J ends lost 0 bases and 2 bases respectively, with 10 bases between them. CDR3 sequence reads: CASSLVGSTTDTQYF. In DNA form, the CDR3 reads TGCGCCAGCAGCTTGGTAGGGAGTACCACAGATACGCAGTATTTT.

J is TRBJ2-7 and V is TRBV18; D is tentatively TRBD1 or TRBD2 (5 bases each). Germline-derived CDR1 and CDR2 are KGHSH and LQKENI. The CDR3 loop spans 17 amino acids. The V gene lost 3 bases and the J gene lost 1 base, with 19 bases spanning the gap. The CDR3 reads CASSPARPGRSSYEQYF. CDR3 nucleotide sequence: TGTGCCAGCTCACCTGCTCGTCCGGGACGGTCATCCTACGAGCAGTACTTC.

The V and J genes are TRBV29-1 and TRBJ2-7, with D hard to call. The CDR3 has 11 amino acids. Germline CDR1 SQVTM, CDR2 ANQGSEA. V lost 5 bases and J lost 1, with 6 bases in between. This CDR3 is CSVSRSYEQYF. The CDR3 DNA follows: TGCAGCGTTAGCCGTTCCTACGAGCAGTACTTC.

This chain links TRBV7-9 with TRBJ1-1, with a weak D call TRBD1 (5 bases). The CDR3 has 13 amino acids. Germline V gene sequence: CDR1 SEHNR, CDR2 FQNEAQ (reference sequence). Trimming cost V 8 bases and J 6 bases, with 16 bases left between them. CDR3: CASRNGEGAEAFF. Here the CDR3 DNA reads TGTGCCAGCCGCAACGGGGAAGGGGCTGAAGCTTTCTTT.

The V and J genes are TRBV27 and TRBJ2-7; weak D call: TRBD2 (5 bases). Germline CDR1 MNHEY, CDR2 SMNVEV (reference sequence). V dropped 6 bases and J dropped 6 bases, with 21 bases sitting between them. The length of the CDR3 is 15 residues. The CDR3 spells CASSPAGNPSAEQYF. CDR3 bases: TGTGCCAGCAGCCCAGCCGGGAACCCGAGTGCCGAGCAGTACTTC.

This clone was recorded a few times. The genes are TRBV27 and TRBJ2-3; a possible D gene is TRBD2 (5 bases). CDR3 length equals 14 residues. The ends were cut back, 5 bases at V and 2 bases at J, with 11 bases in the middle. Germline CDR1 is MNHEY and CDR2 is SMNVEV (reference sequence). The CDR3 here is CASSQRRDTDTQYF. CDR3 bases: TGTGCCAGCAGTCAGCGGAGAGACACAGATACGCAGTATTTT.

CDR3 in amino acids: CASSLGLSWGLEIDQPQHF. DNA for the CDR3: TGTGCCAGCAGTTTGGGTTTGAGTTGGGGCCTCGAGATTGATCAGCCCCAGCATTTT. The V gene is TRBV28, the J gene TRBJ1-5, with a weak D call TRBD1 (5 bases). The germline CDR1 and CDR2 sequences are MDHEN and SYDVKM. This CDR3 region has 19 residues. Deletions cut 3 bases from V and 5 bases from J, with 26 bases between.

Comment on this clone: It is likely a read error, because the conserved phenylalanine at the end of the CDR3 is missing. The DNA is left out, because the CDR3 cannot be placed on it with certainty; the CDR3 is given as TCRdb lists it. The chain uses TRBV5-8 and TRBJ1-1; the table's D call, TRBD1, was not checked against the DNA. Germline V CDR1 and CDR2: SGHTS, YDEGEE. The CDR3 is 14 amino acids long, termini counted. CDR3 sequence reads: CASSLGPVLRQGAM.

The genes are TRBV29-1 and TRBJ2-2; D might be TRBD1 or TRBD2, each matching 6 bases. Germline-derived CDR1 and CDR2 are SQVTM and ANQGSEA. This CDR3 has 15 amino acids. The ends were cut back, 5 bases at V and 2 bases at J, with 15 bases in the middle. The CDR3 nucleotides are TGCAGCGTTCGTTTCGGGGGCGAAAACACCGGGGAGCTGTTTTTT. Translated, it gives CSVRFGGENTGELFF.

V is TRBV6-5 and J is TRBJ2-4; 8 positions agree with TRBD1. This CDR3 is 15 amino acids long. Losses at the gene ends were 2 bases for V and 0 bases for J; bases not matched to a gene: 0. CDR1 is MNHEY and CDR2 is SVGAGI in the germline V gene. For the CDR3, the DNA is TGTGCCAGCAGTTACACAGGGGGAGCCAAAAACATTCAGTACTTC. This codes for CASSYTGGAKNIQYF.

This sequence joins TRBV7-2 and TRBJ1-1; 7 positions match TRBD1. The CDR3 is 15 amino acids. The V gene end was trimmed by 1 base and the J gene end by 1 base; junction bases not matched to a gene: 3. Per germline, CDR1 SGHTA and CDR2 FQGNSA. CDR3 amino acids: CASSLVRTGNTEAFF. The DNA for the CDR3 is TGTGCCAGCAGCTTAGTTAGGACAGGGAACACTGAAGCTTTCTTT.

V and J are TRBV6-1 and TRBJ2-7; TRBD1 or TRBD2 may be the D gene (8 bases each). The CDR3 is 14 residues long. Deletions cut 6 bases from V and 5 bases from J, with 17 bases between. Per the germline V gene, CDR1 is MNHNS and CDR2 is SASEGT. CDR3 region: CASRTGDSGDEQYF. For the CDR3, the DNA is TGTGCCAGCAGGACAGGGGATAGCGGGGACGAGCAGTACTTC.

This sequence joins TRBV11-2 and TRBJ1-6, with 7 bases lining up with TRBD1. The germline gives CDR1 SGHAT, CDR2 FQNNGV. This CDR3 contains 14 residues. The V segment lost 5 bases and the J segment 6 bases; nucleotides outside the gene matches: 4. Here the CDR3 DNA reads TGTGCCAGCAGCCTCAGACAGGGTAATTCACCCCTCCACTTT. Amino acid sequence: CASSLRQGNSPLHF.

The gene calls are TRBV4-2 and TRBJ1-1; D is perhaps TRBD1 (5 bases). Germline-derived CDR1 and CDR2 are LGHNA and YNFKEQ. The CDR3 loop spans 15 amino acids. V shed 4 bases and J shed 5 bases, with 17 bases lying between them. The CDR3 loop is CASSPQTGVSTEAFF. In DNA form, the CDR3 reads TGTGCCAGCAGCCCACAAACAGGAGTGAGTACTGAAGCTTTCTTT.

The chain recombines TRBV27 with TRBJ1-4, with TRBD1 matching 9 bases. Per the germline V gene, CDR1 is MNHEY and CDR2 is SMNVEV (reference sequence). Germline trimming cut 8 bases from V and 5 bases from J; bases unmatched to any gene: 6. CDR3 length: 14 amino acids. CDR3 bases: TGTGCCAGCCGGAGGACAGGGGAGAATGAAAAACTGTTTTTT. It yields the protein CASRRTGENEKLFF.

The chain links TRBV7-2 to TRBJ1-1, with D possibly matching TRBD1 (5 bases). Germline CDR1 reads SGHTA; CDR2 reads FQGNSA. The CDR3 extends over 14 amino acids. V shed 6 bases and J shed 7 bases, with 18 bases lying between them. The CDR3 is CASSSSGSSSEAFF. As DNA, the CDR3 is TGTGCCAGCAGTTCTTCAGGGTCCTCCAGTGAAGCTTTCTTT.

The chain has TRBV19 and TRBJ2-1; 8 bases map to TRBD2. The CDR3 sequence is 15 residues long. The germline CDR1 and CDR2 sequences are LNHDA and SQIVND (reference sequence). Trimming removed 2 bases from V and 5 bases from J; junction bases left unmatched: 5. The CDR3 here is CASSIRGGANNEQFF. The CDR3 DNA is TGTGCCAGTAGTATACGGGGGGGCGCAAACAATGAGCAGTTCTTC.

Only a few counts were recorded for this clone. V gene TRBV19 combines with J gene TRBJ1-4; D is possibly TRBD1 (6 bases). With 7 bases removed from V and 3 bases from J, the gap between germline ends came to 9 bases. Germline CDR1 is LNHDA and CDR2 is SQIVND (reference sequence). The CDR3 is 13 amino acids. The CDR3 region has the DNA TGTGCCAGTATGGCAGGGGCTAATGAAAAACTGTTTTTT. Translation gives CASMAGANEKLFF.

The chain combines TRBV7-9 with TRBJ1-6; D gene ambiguous. The CDR3 has 13 residues. Germline CDR1 is SEHNR and CDR2 is FQNEAQ (reference sequence). The V and J ends lost 5 bases and 7 bases respectively, with 9 bases between them. CDR3 loop: CASSPLGNSPLHF. CDR3 DNA: TGTGCCAGCAGCCCCTTGGGCAATTCACCCCTCCACTTT.

CDR3 sequence: CSYRDGKSYEQYF. CDR3 DNA sequence: TGCAGCTACAGGGACGGCAAGAGCTACGAGCAGTACTTC. The chain joins TRBV29-1 to TRBJ2-7, with a possible D match to TRBD1 (6 bases). The length of the CDR3 is 13 residues. V gave up 8 bases and J gave up 3 bases, with 17 bases separating them. Germline CDR1 and CDR2: SQVTM and ANQGSEA.